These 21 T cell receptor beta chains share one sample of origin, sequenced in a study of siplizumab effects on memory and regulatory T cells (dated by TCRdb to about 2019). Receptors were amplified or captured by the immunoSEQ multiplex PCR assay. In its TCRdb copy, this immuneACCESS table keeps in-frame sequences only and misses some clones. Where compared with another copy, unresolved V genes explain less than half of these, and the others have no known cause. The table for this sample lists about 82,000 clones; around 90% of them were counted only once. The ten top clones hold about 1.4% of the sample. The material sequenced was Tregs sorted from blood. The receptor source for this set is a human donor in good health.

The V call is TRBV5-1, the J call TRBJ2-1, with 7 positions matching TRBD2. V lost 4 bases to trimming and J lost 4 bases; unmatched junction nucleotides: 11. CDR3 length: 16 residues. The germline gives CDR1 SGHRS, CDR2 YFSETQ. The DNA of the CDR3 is TGCGCCAGCAGCCCCGGCCCGGCTAGCGGATACAATGAGCAGTTCTTC. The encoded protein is CASSPGPASGYNEQFF.

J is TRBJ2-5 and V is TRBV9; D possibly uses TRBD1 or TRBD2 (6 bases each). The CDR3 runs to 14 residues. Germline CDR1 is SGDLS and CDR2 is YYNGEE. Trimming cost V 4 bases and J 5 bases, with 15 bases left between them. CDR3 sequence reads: CASSPPGAGETQYF. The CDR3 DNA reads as TGTGCCAGCAGCCCCCCGGGGGCGGGGGAGACCCAGTACTTC.

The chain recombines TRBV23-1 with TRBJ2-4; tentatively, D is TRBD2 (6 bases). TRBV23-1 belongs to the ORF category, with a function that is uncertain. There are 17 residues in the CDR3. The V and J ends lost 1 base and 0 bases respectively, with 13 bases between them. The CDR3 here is CASSQFTGLSAKNIQYF. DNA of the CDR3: TGCGCCAGCAGTCAATTTACGGGACTGTCAGCCAAAAACATTCAGTACTTC.

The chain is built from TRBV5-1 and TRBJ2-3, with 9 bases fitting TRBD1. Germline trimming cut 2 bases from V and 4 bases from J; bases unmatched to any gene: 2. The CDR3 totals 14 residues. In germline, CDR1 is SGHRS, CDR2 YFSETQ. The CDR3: CASSFTGGADTQYF. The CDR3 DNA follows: TGCGCCAGCAGCTTCACAGGGGGCGCAGATACGCAGTATTTT.

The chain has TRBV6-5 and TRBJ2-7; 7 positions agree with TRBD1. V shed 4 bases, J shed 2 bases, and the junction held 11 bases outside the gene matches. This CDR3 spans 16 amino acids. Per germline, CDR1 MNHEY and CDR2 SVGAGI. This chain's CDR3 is CASSLSPGTATYEQYF. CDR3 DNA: TGTGCCAGCAGTTTGAGCCCCGGGACAGCAACCTACGAGCAGTACTTC.

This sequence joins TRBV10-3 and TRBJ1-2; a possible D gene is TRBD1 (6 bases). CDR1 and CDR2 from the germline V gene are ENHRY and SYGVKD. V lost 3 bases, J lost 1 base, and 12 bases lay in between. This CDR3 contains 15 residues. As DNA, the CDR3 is TGTGCCATCAGTGACACAGGGTTAATTAACTATGGCTACACCTTC. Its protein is CAISDTGLINYGYTF.

The CDR3 spells CASSAPEDYGYTF. The CDR3 bases are TGTGCCAGCAGCGCCCCCGAGGACTATGGCTACACCTTC. The genes are TRBV9 and TRBJ1-2, with D unresolved. The V gene's germline CDR1 is SGDLS and CDR2 YYNGEE. Trimming stripped 3 bases from V and 3 bases from J, with 9 bases between. This CDR3 has 13 residues.

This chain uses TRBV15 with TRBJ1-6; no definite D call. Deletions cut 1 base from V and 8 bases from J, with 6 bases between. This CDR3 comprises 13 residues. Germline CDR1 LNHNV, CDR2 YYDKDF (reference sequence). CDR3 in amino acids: CATSRGSYSPLHF. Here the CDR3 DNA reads TGTGCCACCAGCAGAGGGAGTTATTCACCCCTCCACTTT.

CDR3 sequence: CASSSNPGGADTQYF. The CDR3 DNA reads TGTGCCAGCAGTTCAAACCCAGGGGGCGCAGATACGCAGTATTTT. The chain is built from TRBV6-1 and TRBJ2-3, with 8 bases matching TRBD1. CDR3 length: 15 amino acids. With 5 bases clipped from V and 4 bases from J, the junction kept 8 bases outside the gene matches. Germline-derived CDR1 and CDR2 are MNHNS and SASEGT.

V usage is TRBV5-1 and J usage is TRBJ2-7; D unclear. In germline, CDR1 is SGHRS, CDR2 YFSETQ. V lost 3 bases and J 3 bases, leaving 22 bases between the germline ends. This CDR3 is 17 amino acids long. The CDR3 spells CASSSSGSSVAYYEQYF. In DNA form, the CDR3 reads TGCGCCAGCAGCTCCTCCGGTAGCAGCGTAGCTTACTACGAGCAGTACTTC.

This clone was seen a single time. For the CDR3, the DNA is TGTGCCAGCTCACGAGACGGGGCAGAGACCCAGTACTTC. Translating gives CASSRDGAETQYF. This sequence joins TRBV18 and TRBJ2-5; D tentatively reads TRBD1 or TRBD2 (5 bases each). The ends were cut back, 4 bases at V and 4 bases at J, with 10 bases in the middle. Looked up from germline, CDR1 is KGHSH and CDR2 is LQKENI. The CDR3 totals 13 residues.

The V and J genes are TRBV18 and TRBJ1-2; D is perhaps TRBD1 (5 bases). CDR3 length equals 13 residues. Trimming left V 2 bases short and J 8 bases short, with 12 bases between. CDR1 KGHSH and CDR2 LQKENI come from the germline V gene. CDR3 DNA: TGTGCCAGCTCACCAGGGGGTGAAGACGGCTACACCTTC. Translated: CASSPGGEDGYTF. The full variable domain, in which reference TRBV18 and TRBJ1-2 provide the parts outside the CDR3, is NAGVMQNPRHLVRRRGQEARLRCSPMKGHSHVYWYRQLPEEGLKFMVYLQKENIIDESGMPKERFSAEFPKEGPSILRIQQVVRGDSAAYFCASSPGGEDGYTFGSGTRLTVV.

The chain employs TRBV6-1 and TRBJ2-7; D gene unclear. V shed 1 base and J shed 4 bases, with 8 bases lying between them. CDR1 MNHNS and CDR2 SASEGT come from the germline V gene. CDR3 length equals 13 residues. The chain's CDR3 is CASSEGLLYEQYF. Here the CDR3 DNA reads TGTGCCAGCAGTGAAGGGCTGTTATACGAGCAGTACTTC.

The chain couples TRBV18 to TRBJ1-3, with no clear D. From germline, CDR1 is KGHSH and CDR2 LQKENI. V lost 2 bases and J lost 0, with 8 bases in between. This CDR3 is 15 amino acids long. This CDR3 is CASSPAANSGNTIYF. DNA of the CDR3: TGTGCCAGCTCACCAGCCGCAAACTCTGGAAACACCATATATTTT. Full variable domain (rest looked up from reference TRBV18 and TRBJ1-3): NAGVMQNPRHLVRRRGQEARLRCSPMKGHSHVYWYRQLPEEGLKFMVYLQKENIIDESGMPKERFSAEFPKEGPSILRIQQVVRGDSAAYFCASSPAANSGNTIYFGEGSWLTVV.

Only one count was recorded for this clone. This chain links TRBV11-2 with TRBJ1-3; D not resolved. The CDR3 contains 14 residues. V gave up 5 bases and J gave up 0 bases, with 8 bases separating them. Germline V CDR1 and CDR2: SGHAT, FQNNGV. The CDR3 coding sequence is TGTGCCAGCAGCCATCCCAGCTCTGGAAACACCATATATTTT. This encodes CASSHPSSGNTIYF.

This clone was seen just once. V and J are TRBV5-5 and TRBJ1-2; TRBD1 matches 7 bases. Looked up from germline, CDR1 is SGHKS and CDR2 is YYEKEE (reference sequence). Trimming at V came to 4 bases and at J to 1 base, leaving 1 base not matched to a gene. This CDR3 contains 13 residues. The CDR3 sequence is CASSRDSNYGYTF. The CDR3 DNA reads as TGTGCCAGCAGCCGGGACAGTAACTATGGCTACACCTTC. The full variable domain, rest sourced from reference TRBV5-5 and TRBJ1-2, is DAGVTQSPTHLIKTRGQQVTLRCSPISGHKSVSWYQQVLGQGPQFIFQYYEKEERGRGNFPDRFSARQFPNYSSELNVNALLLGDSALYLCASSRDSNYGYTFGSGTRLTVV.

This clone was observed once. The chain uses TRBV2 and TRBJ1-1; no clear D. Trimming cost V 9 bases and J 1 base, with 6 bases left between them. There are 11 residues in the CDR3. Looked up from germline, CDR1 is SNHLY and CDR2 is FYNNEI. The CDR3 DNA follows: TGTGCCAGGCAACAGAACACTGAAGCTTTCTTT. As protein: CARQQNTEAFF. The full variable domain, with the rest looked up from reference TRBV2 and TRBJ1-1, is EPEVTQTPSHQVTQMGQEVILRCVPISNHLYFYWYRQILGQKVEFLVSFYNNEISEKSEIFDDQFSVERPDGSNFTLKIRSTKLEDSAMYFCARQQNTEAFFGQGTRLTVV.

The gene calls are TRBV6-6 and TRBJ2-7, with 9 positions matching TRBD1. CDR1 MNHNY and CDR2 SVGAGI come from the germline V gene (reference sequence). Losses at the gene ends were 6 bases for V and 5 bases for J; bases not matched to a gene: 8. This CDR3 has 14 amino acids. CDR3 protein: CASSAGTGFHEQYF. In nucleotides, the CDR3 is TGTGCCAGCAGCGCCGGGACAGGGTTCCACGAGCAGTACTTC.

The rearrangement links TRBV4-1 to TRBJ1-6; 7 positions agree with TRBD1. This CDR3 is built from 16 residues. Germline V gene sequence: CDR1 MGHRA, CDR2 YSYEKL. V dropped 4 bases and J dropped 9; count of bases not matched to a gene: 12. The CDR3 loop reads CASSLNTGVGSSPLHF. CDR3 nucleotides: TGCGCCAGCAGCCTCAATACAGGGGTCGGGAGTTCACCCCTCCACTTT.

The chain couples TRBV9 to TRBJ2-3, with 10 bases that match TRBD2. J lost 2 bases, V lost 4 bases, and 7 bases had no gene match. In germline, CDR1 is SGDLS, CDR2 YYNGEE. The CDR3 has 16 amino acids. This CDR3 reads CASSPRTSGATDTQYF. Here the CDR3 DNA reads TGTGCCAGCAGCCCGCGGACTAGCGGAGCCACAGATACGCAGTATTTT.

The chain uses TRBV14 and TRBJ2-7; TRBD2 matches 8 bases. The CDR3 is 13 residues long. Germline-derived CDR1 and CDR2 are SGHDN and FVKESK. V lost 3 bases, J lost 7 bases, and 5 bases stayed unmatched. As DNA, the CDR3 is TGTGCCAGCAGCCACTATCCGGGGGGGGAGCAGTACTTC. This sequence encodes CASSHYPGGEQYF.